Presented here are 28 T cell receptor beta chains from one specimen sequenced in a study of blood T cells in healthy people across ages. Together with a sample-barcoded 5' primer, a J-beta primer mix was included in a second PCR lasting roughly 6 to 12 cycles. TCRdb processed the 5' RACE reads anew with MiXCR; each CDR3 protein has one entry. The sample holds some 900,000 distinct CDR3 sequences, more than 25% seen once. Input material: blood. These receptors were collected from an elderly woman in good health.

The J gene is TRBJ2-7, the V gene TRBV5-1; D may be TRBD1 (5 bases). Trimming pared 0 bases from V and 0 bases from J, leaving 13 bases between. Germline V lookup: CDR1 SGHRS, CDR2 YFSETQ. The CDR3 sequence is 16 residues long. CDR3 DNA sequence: TGCGCCAGCAGCTTGGCCAGGGCGGTGGGCTCCTACGAGCAGTACTTC. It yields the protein CASSLARAVGSYEQYF.

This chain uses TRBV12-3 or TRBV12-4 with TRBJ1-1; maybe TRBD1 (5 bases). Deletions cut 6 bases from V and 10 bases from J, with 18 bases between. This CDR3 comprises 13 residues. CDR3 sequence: CASSLTLPGGAFF. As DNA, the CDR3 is TGTGCCAGCAGCCTGACACTCCCCGGGGGAGCTTTCTTT.

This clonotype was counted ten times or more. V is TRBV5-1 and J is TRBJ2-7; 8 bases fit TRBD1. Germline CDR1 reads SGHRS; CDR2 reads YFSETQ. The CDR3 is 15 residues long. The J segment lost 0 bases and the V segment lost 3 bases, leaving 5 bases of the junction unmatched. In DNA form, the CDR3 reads TGCGCCAGCAGCTCCCACAGGGGGGACTCCTACGAGCAGTACTTC. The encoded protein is CASSSHRGDSYEQYF.

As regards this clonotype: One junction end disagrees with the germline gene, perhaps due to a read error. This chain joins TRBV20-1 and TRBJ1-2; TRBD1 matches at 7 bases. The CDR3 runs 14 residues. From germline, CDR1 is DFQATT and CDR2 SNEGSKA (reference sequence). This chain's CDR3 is CRARDRQGVGGYTF. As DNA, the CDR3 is TGCCGTGCTAGAGACAGGCAGGGGGTGGGGGGCTACACCTTC.

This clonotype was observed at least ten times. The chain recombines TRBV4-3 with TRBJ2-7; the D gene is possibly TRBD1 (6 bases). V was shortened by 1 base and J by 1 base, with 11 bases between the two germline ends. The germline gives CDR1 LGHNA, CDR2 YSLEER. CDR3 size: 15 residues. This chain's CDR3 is CASSQGTAESYEQYF. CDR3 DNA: TGCGCCAGCAGCCAAGGGACAGCGGAATCCTACGAGCAGTACTTC.

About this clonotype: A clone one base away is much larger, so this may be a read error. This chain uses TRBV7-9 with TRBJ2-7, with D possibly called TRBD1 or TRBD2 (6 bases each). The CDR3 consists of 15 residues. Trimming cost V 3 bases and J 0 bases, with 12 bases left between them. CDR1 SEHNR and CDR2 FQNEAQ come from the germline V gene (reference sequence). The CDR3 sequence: CASSLKGGSSYEQYF. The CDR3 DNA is TGTGCCAGCAGCTTGAAGGGGGGATCCTCCTACGAGCAGTACTTC.

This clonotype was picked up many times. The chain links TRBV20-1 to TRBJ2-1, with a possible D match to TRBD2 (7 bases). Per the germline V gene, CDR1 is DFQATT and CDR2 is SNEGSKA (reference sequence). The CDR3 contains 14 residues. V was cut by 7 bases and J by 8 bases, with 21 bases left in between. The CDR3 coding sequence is TGCAGTGTCCCCTGGGGGGGCTTGGTGGATGAGCAGTTCTTC. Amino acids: CSVPWGGLVDEQFF.

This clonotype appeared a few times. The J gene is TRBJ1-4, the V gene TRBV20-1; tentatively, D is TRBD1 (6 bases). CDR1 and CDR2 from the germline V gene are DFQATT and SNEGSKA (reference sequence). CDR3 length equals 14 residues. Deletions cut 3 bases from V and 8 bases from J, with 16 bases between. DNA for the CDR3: TGCAGTGCTAGGTTACAGGGTCGCAAGGAAAAACTGTTTTTT. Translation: CSARLQGRKEKLFF.

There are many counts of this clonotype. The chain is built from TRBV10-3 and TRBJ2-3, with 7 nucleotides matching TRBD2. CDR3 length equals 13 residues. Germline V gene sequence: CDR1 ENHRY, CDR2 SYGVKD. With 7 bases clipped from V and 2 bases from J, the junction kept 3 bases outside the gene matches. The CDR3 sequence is CAINGGSTDTQYF. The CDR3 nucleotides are TGTGCCATCAACGGGGGGTCCACAGATACGCAGTATTTT.

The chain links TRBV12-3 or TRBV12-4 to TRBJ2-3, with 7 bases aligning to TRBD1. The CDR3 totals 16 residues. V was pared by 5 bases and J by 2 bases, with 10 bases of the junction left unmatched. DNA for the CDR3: TGTGCCAGCAGTACTCCGACAGGGTTGGCCACAGATACGCAGTATTTT. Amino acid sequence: CASSTPTGLATDTQYF.

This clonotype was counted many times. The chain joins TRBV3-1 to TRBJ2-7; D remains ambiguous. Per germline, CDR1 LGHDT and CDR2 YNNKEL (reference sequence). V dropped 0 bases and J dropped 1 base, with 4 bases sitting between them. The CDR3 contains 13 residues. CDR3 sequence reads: CASSQDGSYEQYF. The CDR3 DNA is TGTGCCAGCAGCCAAGACGGGTCCTACGAGCAGTACTTC.

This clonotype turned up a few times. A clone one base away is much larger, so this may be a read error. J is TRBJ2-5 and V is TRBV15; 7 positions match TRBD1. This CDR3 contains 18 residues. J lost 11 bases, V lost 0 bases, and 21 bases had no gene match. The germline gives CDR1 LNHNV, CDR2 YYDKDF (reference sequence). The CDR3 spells CATSRDSGQVMSYNEQYF. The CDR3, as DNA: TGTGCCACCAGCAGAGATTCAGGACAGGTGATGTCCTACAATGAGCAGTACTTC.

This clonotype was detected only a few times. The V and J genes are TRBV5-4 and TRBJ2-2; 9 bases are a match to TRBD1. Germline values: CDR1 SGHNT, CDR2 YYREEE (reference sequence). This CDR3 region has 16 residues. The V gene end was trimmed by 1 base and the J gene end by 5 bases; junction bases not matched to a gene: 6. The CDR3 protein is CASSLKDRGSTGELFF. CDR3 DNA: TGTGCCAGCAGCTTGAAGGACAGGGGATCGACCGGGGAGCTGTTTTTT.

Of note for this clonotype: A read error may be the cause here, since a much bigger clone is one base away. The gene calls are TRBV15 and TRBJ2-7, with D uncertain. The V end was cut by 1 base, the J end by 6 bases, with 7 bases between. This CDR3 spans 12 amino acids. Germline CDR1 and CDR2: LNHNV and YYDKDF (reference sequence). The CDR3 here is CATSRGDCEQYF. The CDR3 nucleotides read TGTGCCACCAGCAGAGGCGACTGCGAGCAGTACTTC.

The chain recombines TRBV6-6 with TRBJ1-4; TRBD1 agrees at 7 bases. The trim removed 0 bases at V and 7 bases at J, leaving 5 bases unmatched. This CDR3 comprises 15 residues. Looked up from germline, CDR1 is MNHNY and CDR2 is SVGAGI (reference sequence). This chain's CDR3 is CASSYSGGGAEKLFF. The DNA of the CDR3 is TGTGCCAGCAGTTACTCAGGGGGCGGGGCTGAAAAACTGTTTTTT.

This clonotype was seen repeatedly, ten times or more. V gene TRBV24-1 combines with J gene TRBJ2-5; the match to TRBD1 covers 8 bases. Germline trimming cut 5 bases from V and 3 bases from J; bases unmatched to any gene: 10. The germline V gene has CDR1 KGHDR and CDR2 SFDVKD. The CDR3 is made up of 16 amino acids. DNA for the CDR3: TGTGCCACCAGTGTATCCGGGACAGGAAACGAAGAGACCCAGTACTTC. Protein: CATSVSGTGNEETQYF.

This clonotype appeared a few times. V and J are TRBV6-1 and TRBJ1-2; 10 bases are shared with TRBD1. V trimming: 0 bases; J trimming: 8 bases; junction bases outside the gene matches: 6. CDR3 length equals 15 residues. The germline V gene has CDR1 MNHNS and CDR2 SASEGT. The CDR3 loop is CASSEAGTGVGGYTF. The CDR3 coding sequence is TGTGCCAGCAGTGAAGCCGGGACAGGGGTAGGAGGCTACACCTTC.

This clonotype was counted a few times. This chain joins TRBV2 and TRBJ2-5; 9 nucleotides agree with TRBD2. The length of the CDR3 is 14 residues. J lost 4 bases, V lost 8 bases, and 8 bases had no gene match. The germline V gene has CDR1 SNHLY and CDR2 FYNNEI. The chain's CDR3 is CASRRGGAVETQYF. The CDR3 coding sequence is TGTGCCAGCCGGCGCGGGGGGGCTGTAGAGACCCAGTACTTC.

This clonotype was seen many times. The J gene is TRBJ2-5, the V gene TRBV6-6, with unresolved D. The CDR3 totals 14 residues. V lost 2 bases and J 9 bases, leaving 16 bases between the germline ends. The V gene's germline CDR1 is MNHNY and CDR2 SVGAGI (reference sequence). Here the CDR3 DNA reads TGTGCCAGCAGTTACCTCTCTGCGGACGGCGCCCAGTACTTC. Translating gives CASSYLSADGAQYF.

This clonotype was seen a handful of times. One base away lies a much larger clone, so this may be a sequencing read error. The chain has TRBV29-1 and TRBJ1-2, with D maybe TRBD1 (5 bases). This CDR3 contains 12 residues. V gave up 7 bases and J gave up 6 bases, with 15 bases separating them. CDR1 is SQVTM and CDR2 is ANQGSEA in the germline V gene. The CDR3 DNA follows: TGCAGCGGTGAGCAGGGAGATCATGGCTACACCTTC. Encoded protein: CSGEQGDHGYTF.

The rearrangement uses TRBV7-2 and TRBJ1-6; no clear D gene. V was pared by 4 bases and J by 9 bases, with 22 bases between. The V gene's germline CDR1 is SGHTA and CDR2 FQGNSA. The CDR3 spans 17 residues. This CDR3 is CASSSSLARSESSPLHF. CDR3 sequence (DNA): TGTGCCAGCAGCTCAAGTCTAGCCCGTTCTGAATCTTCACCCCTCCACTTT.

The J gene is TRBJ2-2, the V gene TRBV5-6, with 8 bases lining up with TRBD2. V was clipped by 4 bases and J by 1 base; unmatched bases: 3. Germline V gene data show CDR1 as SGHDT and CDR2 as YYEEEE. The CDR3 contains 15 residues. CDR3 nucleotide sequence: TGTGCCAGCAGCATGGGACTAGGGAACACCGGGGAGCTGTTTTTT. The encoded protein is CASSMGLGNTGELFF.

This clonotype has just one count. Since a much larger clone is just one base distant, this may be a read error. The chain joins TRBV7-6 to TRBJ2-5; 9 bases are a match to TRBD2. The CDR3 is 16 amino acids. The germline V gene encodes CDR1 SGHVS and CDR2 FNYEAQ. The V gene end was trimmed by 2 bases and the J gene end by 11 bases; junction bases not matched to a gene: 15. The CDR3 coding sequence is TGTGCCAGCAGCTTAACCTTGGGACTAGCTAACAATGAGCAGTACTTC. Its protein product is CASSLTLGLANNEQYF.

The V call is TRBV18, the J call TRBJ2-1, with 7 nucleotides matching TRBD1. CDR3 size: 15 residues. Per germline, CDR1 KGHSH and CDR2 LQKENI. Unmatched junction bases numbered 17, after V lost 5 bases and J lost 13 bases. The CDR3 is CASSRGDRSQETQFF. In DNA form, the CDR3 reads TGTGCCAGCTCAAGAGGGGACAGAAGCCAAGAGACCCAGTTCTTC.

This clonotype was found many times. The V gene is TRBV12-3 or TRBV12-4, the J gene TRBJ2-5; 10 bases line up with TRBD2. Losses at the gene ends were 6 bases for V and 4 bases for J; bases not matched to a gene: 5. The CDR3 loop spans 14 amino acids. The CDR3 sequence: CASRSSGGGETQYF. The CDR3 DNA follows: TGTGCCAGCAGGTCTAGCGGGGGTGGAGAGACCCAGTACTTC.

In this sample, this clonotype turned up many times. The chain's CDR3 is CASSTDSYNEQFF. In DNA, the CDR3 is TGTGCCAGCAGCACGGACAGCTACAATGAGCAGTTCTTC. V gene TRBV21-1 combines with J gene TRBJ2-1; the table calls TRBD1, which could not be checked here. TRBV21-1 constitutes a pseudogene. The CDR3 sequence is 13 residues long.

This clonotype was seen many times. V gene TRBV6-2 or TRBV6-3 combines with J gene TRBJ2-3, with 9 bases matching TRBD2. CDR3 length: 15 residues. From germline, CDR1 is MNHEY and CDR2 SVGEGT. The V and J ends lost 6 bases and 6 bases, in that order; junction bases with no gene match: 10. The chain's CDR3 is CASSIRSLAGDTQYF. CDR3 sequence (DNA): TGTGCCAGCAGCATACGTAGTCTAGCGGGGGATACGCAGTATTTT.

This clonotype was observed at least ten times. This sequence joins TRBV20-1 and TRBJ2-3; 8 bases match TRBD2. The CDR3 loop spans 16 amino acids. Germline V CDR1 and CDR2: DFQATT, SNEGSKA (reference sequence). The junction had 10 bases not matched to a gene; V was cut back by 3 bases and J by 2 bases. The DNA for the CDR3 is TGCAGTGCTAGCCCATCAGCGGGGGCCTACACAGATACGCAGTATTTT. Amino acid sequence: CSASPSAGAYTDTQYF.